The sequence of this TCR beta chain was determined in a study of beta chain features in type 1 diabetes. The study's findings and limits: Junctions at VDJ sites from type 1 diabetes patients had fewer insertions and more deletions. PCR might favor shorter templates, equally in patients and controls. Within the patient group, naive, central memory and Treg TCRB repertoires appeared more similar to each other than within healthy donors.

This clone was counted only a few times. What it recognizes is unknown. V lost 7 bases and J lost 11, with 23 bases in between. The CDR3 is 15 amino acids. Germline V gene sequence: CDR1 SNHLY, CDR2 FYNNEI. Staining for CD45RO/CCR7/CD25/CD127/CD95/CD27 allowed sorting of CD4+ naive, central memory, regulatory and stem cell-like memory cells. The study reverse transcribed the entire isolated RNA, so it sequenced expressed TCRB transcripts. Repertoires were generated with immunoSEQ multiplex PCR, while TCRdb's copy carries only in-frame clones and drops some. The sample lists about 900,000 clones; 17% were seen once.

Specimen: naive CD4+ T cells from blood. The chain links TRBV2 to TRBJ1-4; D gene uncertain. The receptor was isolated from a woman under 30 in good health. CDR3 sequence reads: CASKPQLGPQAKLFF. CDR3 sequence (DNA): TGTGCCAGCAAGCCGCAGTTAGGCCCGCAGGCGAAACTGTTTTTT.